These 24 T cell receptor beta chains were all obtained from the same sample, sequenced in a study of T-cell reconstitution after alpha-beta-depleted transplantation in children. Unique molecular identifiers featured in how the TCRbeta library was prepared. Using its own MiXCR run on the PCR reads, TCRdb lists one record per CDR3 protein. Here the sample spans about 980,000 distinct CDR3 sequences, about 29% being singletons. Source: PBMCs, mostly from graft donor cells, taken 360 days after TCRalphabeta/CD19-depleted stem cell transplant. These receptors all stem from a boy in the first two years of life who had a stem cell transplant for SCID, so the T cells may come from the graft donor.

CDR3 bases: TGCGCCAGCAGCTTGGGGCGGGAGAGAATGAACACTGAAGCTTTCTTT. Translation gives CASSLGRERMNTEAFF. The J gene is TRBJ1-1, the V gene TRBV5-1; D ambiguous. V dropped 0 bases and J dropped 0 bases, with 12 bases sitting between them. Per germline, CDR1 SGHRS and CDR2 YFSETQ. The CDR3 length is 16 residues.

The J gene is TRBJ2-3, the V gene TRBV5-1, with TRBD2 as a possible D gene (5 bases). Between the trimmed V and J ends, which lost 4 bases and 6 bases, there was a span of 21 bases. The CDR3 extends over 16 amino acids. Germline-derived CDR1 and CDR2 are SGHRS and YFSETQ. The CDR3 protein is CASSQASRTGGDTQYF. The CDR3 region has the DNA TGCGCCAGCAGCCAGGCCTCTCGGACCGGAGGCGATACGCAGTATTTT. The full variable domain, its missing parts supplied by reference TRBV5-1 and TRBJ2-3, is KAGVTQTPRYLIKTRGQQVTLSCSPISGHRSVSWYQQTPGQGLQFLFEYFSETQRNKGNFPGRFSGRQFSNSRSEMNVSTLELGDSALYLCASSQASRTGGDTQYFGPGTRLTVL.

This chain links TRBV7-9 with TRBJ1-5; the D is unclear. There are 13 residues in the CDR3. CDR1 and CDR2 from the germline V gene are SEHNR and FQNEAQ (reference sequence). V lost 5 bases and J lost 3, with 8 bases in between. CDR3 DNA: TGTGCCAGCAGCCGGAGGCACAATCAGCCCCAGCATTTT. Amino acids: CASSRRHNQPQHF.

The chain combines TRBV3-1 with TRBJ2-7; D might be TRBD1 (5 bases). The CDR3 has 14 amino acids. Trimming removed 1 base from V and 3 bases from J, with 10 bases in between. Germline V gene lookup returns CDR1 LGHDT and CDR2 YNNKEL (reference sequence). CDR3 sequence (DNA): TGTGCCAGCAGCCAAGGACAGCACCGCTACGAGCAGTACTTC. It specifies CASSQGQHRYEQYF.

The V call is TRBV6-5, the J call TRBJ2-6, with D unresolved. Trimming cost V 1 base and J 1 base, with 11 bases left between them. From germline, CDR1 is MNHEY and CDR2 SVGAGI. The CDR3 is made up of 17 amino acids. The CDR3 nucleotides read TGTGCCAGCAGTTACTGGGTCATAGAGTCTGGGGCCAACGTCCTGACTTTC. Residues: CASSYWVIESGANVLTF.

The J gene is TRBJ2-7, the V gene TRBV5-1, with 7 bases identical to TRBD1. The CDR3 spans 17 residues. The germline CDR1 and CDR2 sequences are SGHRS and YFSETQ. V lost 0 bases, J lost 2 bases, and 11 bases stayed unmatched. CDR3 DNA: TGCGCCAGCAGCTTGGGATCAGACAGGGTTCGAACCTACGAGCAGTACTTC. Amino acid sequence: CASSLGSDRVRTYEQYF.

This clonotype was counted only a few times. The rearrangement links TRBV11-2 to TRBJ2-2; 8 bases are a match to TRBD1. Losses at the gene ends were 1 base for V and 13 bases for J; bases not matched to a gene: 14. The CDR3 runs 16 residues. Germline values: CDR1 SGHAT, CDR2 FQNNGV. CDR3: CASSLGGQEFLRGLFF. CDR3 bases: TGTGCCAGCAGCTTAGGGGGACAGGAATTTTTAAGGGGGCTGTTTTTT. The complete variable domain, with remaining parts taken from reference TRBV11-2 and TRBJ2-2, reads EAGVAQSPRYKIIEKRQSVAFWCNPISGHATLYWYQQILGQGPKLLIQFQNNGVVDDSQLPKDRFSAERLKGVDSTLKIQPAKLEDSAVYLCASSLGGQEFLRGLFFGEGSRLTVL.

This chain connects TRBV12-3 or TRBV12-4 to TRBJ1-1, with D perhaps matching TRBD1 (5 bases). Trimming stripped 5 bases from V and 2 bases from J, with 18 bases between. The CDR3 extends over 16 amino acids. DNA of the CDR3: TGTGCCAGCAGTGCGAACCTTCGGGGCCTCAACACTGAAGCTTTCTTT. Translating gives CASSANLRGLNTEAFF.

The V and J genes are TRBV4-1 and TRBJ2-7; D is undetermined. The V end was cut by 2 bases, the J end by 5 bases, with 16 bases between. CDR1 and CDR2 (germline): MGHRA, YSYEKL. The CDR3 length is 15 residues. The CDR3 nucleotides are TGCGCCAGCAGCCAAACCGCAGGCCCTCGTCACGAGCAGTACTTC. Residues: CASSQTAGPRHEQYF.

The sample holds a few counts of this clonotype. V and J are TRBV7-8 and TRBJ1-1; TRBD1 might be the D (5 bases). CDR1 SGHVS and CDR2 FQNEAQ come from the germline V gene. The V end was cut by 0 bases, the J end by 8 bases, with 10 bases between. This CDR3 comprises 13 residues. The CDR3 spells CASSLARAGEAFF. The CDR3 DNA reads TGTGCCAGCAGCTTAGCGCGGGCAGGGGAAGCTTTCTTT.

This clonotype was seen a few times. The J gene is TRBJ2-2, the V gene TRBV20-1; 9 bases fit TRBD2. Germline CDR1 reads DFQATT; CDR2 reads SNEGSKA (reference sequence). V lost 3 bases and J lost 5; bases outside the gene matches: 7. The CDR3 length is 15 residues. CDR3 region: CSASRAGGGTGELFF. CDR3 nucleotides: TGCAGTGCTAGTCGAGCGGGGGGAGGGACCGGGGAGCTGTTTTTT.

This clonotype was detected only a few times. CDR3 nucleotide sequence: TGTGCCAGTAGGAACAGGAGAATGAACACTGAAGCTTTCTTT. This codes for CASRNRRMNTEAFF. The chain couples TRBV19 to TRBJ1-1, with D possibly TRBD1 on 5 matching bases. The CDR3 has 14 amino acids. V was pared by 6 bases and J by 0 bases, with 11 bases between. Germline V CDR1 and CDR2: LNHDA, SQIVND (reference sequence).

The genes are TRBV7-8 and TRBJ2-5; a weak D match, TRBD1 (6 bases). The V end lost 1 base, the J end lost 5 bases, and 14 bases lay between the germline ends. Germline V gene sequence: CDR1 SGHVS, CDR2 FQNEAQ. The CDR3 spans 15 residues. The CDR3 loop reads CASSLDQGLRETQYF. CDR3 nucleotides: TGTGCCAGCAGCTTAGACCAGGGGCTTAGGGAGACCCAGTACTTC.

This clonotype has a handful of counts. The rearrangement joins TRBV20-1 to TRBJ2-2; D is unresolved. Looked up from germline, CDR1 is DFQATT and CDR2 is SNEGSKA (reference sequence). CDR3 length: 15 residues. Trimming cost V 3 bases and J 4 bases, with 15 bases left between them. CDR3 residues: CSASRHGHRTGELFF. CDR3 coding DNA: TGCAGTGCTAGTCGCCACGGGCATCGCACCGGGGAGCTGTTTTTT.

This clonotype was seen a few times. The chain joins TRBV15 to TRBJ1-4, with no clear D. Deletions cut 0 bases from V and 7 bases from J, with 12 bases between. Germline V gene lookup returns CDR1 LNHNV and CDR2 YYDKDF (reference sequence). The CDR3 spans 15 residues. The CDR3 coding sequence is TGTGCCACCAGCAGAGATCCTAGTGCGGGTGAAAAACTGTTTTTT. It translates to CATSRDPSAGEKLFF.

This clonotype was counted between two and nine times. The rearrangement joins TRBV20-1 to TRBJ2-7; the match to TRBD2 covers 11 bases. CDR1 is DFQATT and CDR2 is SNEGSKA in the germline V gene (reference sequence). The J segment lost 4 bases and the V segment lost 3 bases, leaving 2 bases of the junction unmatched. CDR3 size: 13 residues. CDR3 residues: CSASSGGEYEQYF. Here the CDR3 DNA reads TGCAGTGCTAGTAGCGGGGGGGAATACGAGCAGTACTTC.

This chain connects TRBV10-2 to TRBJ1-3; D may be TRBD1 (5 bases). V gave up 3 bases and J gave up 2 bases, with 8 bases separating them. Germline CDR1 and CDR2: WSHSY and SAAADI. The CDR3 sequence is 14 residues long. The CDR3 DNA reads TGCGCCAGCAGTGACTCAGGGACTGGAAACACCATATATTTT. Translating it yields CASSDSGTGNTIYF.

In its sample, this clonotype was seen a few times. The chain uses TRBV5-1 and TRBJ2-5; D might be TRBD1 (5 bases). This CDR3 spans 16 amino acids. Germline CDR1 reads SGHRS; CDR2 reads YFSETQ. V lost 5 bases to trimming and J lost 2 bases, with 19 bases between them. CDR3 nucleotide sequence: TGCGCCAGCAGGCGTAGAGCGACAGCGCTACAAGAGACCCAGTACTTC. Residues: CASRRRATALQETQYF.

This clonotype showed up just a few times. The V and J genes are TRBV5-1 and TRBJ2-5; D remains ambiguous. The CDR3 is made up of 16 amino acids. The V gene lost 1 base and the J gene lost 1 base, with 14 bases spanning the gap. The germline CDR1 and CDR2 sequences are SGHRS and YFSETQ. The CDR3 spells CASSLPSSGSQETQYF. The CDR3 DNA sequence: TGCGCCAGCAGCTTGCCGTCTAGTGGCTCCCAAGAGACCCAGTACTTC.

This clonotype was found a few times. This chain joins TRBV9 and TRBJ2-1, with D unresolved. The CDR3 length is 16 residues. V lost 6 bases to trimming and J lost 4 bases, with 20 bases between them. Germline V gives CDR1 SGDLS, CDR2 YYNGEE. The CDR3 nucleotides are TGTGCCAGCAAATCAAAGAGGTTTAGCAGGTACAATGAGCAGTTCTTC. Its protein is CASKSKRFSRYNEQFF.

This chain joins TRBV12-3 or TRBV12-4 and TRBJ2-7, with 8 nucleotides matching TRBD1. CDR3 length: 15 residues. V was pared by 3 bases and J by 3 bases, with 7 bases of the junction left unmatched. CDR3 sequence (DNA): TGTGCCAGCAGTTTTTCCGGGACAGGACACTACGAGCAGTACTTC. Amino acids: CASSFSGTGHYEQYF.

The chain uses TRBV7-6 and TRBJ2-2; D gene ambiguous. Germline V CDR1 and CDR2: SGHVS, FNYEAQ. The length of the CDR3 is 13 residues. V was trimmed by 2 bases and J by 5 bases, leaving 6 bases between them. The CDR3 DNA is TGTGCCAGCAGCTTAACGTTTACCGGGGAGCTGTTTTTT. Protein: CASSLTFTGELFF.

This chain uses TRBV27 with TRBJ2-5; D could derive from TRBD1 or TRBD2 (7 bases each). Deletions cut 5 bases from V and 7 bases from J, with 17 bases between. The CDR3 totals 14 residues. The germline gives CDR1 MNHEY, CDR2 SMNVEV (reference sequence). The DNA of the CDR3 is TGTGCCAGCAGTCCGAATGCAGGGGGGGTGACCCAGTACTTC. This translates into CASSPNAGGVTQYF.

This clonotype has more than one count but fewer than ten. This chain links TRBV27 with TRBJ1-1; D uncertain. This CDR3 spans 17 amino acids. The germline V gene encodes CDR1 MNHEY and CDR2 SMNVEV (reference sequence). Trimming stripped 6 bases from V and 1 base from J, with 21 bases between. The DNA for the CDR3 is TGTGCCAGCAGCTCCTTCGGGCCTATTTACTGGAACACTGAAGCTTTCTTT. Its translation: CASSSFGPIYWNTEAFF.